Each of the 23 T cell receptor beta chains below was sequenced from the same sample in a study of blood T cells in healthy people across ages. Through a sample-barcoded 5' primer and a J-beta primer mix, a second PCR was run for roughly 6 to 11 cycles. Each CDR3 protein gets one entry after TCRdb re-called the 5' RACE reads with MiXCR. The sample holds hundreds of thousands of distinct CDR3 sequences; more than 25% are singletons and the top ten take around 15%. What was sequenced was blood. Receptors were obtained from an elderly woman in good health.

This clonotype was counted only a few times. This chain links TRBV6-2 or TRBV6-3 with TRBJ1-1, with 7 bases fitting TRBD1. V was pared by 0 bases and J by 3 bases, with 7 bases of the junction left unmatched. Germline V CDR1 and CDR2: MNHEY, SVGEGT. The CDR3 is 16 residues long. This chain's CDR3 is CASSYSRDRYDTEAFF. The DNA of the CDR3 is TGTGCCAGCAGTTACTCGCGGGACAGATACGACACTGAAGCTTTCTTT.

This clonotype was found many times. This rearrangement joins TRBV4-2 to TRBJ1-1; no definite D call. Germline V gene data show CDR1 as LGHNA and CDR2 as YNFKEQ. CDR3 length: 14 amino acids. Trimming stripped 0 bases from V and 3 bases from J, with 8 bases between. As DNA, the CDR3 is TGTGCCAGCAGCCAAGATACTAAGGACACTGAAGCTTTCTTT. Residues: CASSQDTKDTEAFF.

The chain couples TRBV7-8 to TRBJ2-1; TRBD2 aligns across 9 bases. Losses at the gene ends were 4 bases for V and 4 bases for J; bases not matched to a gene: 11. Germline lookup yields CDR1 SGHVS and CDR2 FQNEAQ. CDR3 length equals 17 residues. The CDR3 sequence is CASSSWTGLAEYNEQFF. The DNA for the CDR3 is TGTGCCAGCAGCTCCTGGACGGGACTAGCAGAGTACAATGAGCAGTTCTTC.

This clonotype was observed many times. V gene TRBV15 combines with J gene TRBJ2-3; D gene unclear. V lost 2 bases and J lost 6, with 6 bases in between. The CDR3 is 12 amino acids. Germline V lookup: CDR1 LNHNV, CDR2 YYDKDF (reference sequence). The CDR3 loop is CATSRLEDTQYF. The CDR3 DNA follows: TGTGCCACCAGCAGACTGGAGGATACGCAGTATTTT.

The rearrangement joins TRBV6-2 or TRBV6-3 to TRBJ1-5, with 10 bases aligning to TRBD1. The CDR3 runs to 16 residues. CDR1 and CDR2 (germline): MNHEY, SVGEGT. V lost 2 bases, J lost 6 bases, and 7 bases stayed unmatched. The CDR3 here is CASSYHDRGQSQPQHF. The CDR3 bases are TGTGCCAGCAGTTACCACGACAGGGGGCAAAGTCAGCCCCAGCATTTT.

This clonotype has at least ten counts. The rearrangement joins TRBV6-2 or TRBV6-3 to TRBJ2-1; TRBD2 agrees at 10 bases. The V segment lost 4 bases and the J segment 7 bases; nucleotides outside the gene matches: 7. Germline V gives CDR1 MNHEY, CDR2 SVGEGT. The CDR3 is 15 amino acids. CDR3 sequence: CASSSIAGGLNEQFF. CDR3 coding DNA: TGTGCCAGCAGTTCAATAGCGGGGGGATTGAATGAGCAGTTCTTC.

This clonotype appeared many times. The chain couples TRBV11-2 to TRBJ2-1, with unresolved D. This CDR3 contains 13 residues. The V and J ends lost 7 bases and 4 bases respectively, with 11 bases between them. Germline V gene sequence: CDR1 SGHAT, CDR2 FQNNGV. The CDR3 spells CASTPNRYNEQFF. The CDR3 coding sequence is TGTGCCAGCACCCCGAACAGATACAATGAGCAGTTCTTC. The variable domain in full, with the rest retrieved from reference TRBV11-2 and TRBJ2-1, is EAGVAQSPRYKIIEKRQSVAFWCNPISGHATLYWYQQILGQGPKLLIQFQNNGVVDDSQLPKDRFSAERLKGVDSTLKIQPAKLEDSAVYLCASTPNRYNEQFFGPGTRLTVL.

Concerning this clonotype itself: This may be a read error, as it is one base from a much larger clone. This sequence joins TRBV19 and TRBJ2-1; D might be TRBD1 (6 bases). CDR1 and CDR2 (germline): LNHDA, SQIVND (reference sequence). This CDR3 has 14 amino acids. The DNA of the CDR3 is TGTGCCAGTAGTATACAAGGACAGACCAATGAGGAGTTCTTC. As protein: CASSIQGQTNEEFF.

In its sample, this clonotype was seen many times. This sequence joins TRBV20-1 and TRBJ1-2, with D unclear. CDR1 is DFQATT, CDR2 SNEGSKA, per germline (reference sequence). Trimming removed 1 base from V and 3 bases from J, with 6 bases in between. This CDR3 has 12 residues. CDR3 protein: CSARGGDYGYTF. The CDR3 nucleotides are TGCAGTGCTAGAGGTGGGGACTATGGCTACACCTTC.

The rearrangement joins TRBV30 to TRBJ2-3; D may be TRBD2 (7 bases). The V end lost 5 bases, the J end lost 6 bases, and 18 bases lay between the germline ends. This CDR3 has 14 amino acids. Germline CDR1 and CDR2: GTSNPN and SVGIG (reference sequence). CDR3 protein: CAWSGGPLTDTQYF. The CDR3 region has the DNA TGTGCCTGGTCGGGGGGCCCCCTCACCGATACGCAGTATTTT.

This clonotype was seen only a few times. V gene TRBV18 combines with J gene TRBJ1-1; D gene uncertain. CDR1 KGHSH and CDR2 LQKENI come from the germline V gene. V was clipped by 6 bases and J by 0 bases, with 11 bases between them. CDR3 length equals 14 residues. The CDR3 protein is CASSHGPMNTEAFF. The CDR3 DNA follows: TGTGCCAGCTCCCATGGCCCAATGAACACTGAAGCTTTCTTT.

This clonotype was detected many times. This chain links TRBV7-2 with TRBJ1-4; D may be TRBD1 (5 bases). Germline CDR1 and CDR2: SGHTA and FQGNSA. CDR3 length: 13 amino acids. Trimming removed 5 bases at V and 7 bases at J, with 11 bases between. The CDR3 sequence is CASSPRTSEKLFF. The CDR3 DNA sequence: TGTGCCAGCAGCCCAAGGACAAGTGAAAAACTGTTTTTT.

Ten or more counts support this clonotype. The chain recombines TRBV6-2 or TRBV6-3 with TRBJ2-5; the D is unclear. Germline CDR1 reads MNHEY; CDR2 reads SVGEGT. V lost 7 bases to trimming and J lost 3 bases, with 6 bases between them. The CDR3 sequence is 11 residues long. CDR3 loop: CASNKEETQYF. The CDR3 DNA reads as TGTGCCAGCAATAAGGAAGAGACCCAGTACTTC.

This clonotype was picked up a small number of times. The V gene is TRBV12-3 or TRBV12-4, the J gene TRBJ1-2; TRBD1 aligns across 7 bases. J gave up 8 bases and V 8 bases, and 14 bases lay outside the gene matches. The CDR3 contains 14 residues. The CDR3 is CASGNRTGLGGYTF. The CDR3 DNA sequence: TGTGCCAGCGGAAACAGGACAGGTCTCGGGGGCTACACCTTC.

Concerning this clonotype: This may be a read error, as it is one base from a much larger clone. This chain connects TRBV7-2 to TRBJ1-1; a possible D gene is TRBD1 (5 bases). The CDR3 has 15 residues. Germline CDR1 reads SGHTA; CDR2 reads FQGNSA. CDR3 coding DNA: TGTGCCAACAGCTTACGGGGCCCCATGAACACTGAAGCTTTCTTT. It is translated as CANSLRGPMNTEAFF.

The rearrangement links TRBV20-1 to TRBJ2-3; 8 nucleotides agree with TRBD2. The CDR3 contains 13 residues. The germline CDR1 and CDR2 sequences are DFQATT and SNEGSKA (reference sequence). DNA for the CDR3: TGCAGCTTCTCCGGGGGGGCCACAGATACGCAGTATTTT. It specifies CSFSGGATDTQYF.

The chain couples TRBV7-8 to TRBJ2-5, with D tentatively TRBD1 (6 bases). Germline values: CDR1 SGHVS, CDR2 FQNEAQ. The CDR3 spans 15 residues. The V and J ends lost 5 bases and 5 bases respectively, with 18 bases between them. CDR3 sequence reads: CASSPGQRAWETQYF. The CDR3 DNA reads TGTGCCAGCAGCCCAGGACAGCGTGCATGGGAGACCCAGTACTTC. Full variable domain (remainder filled in from reference TRBV7-8 and TRBJ2-5): GAGVSQSPRYKVAKRGQDVALRCDPISGHVSLFWYQQALGQGPEFLTYFQNEAQLDKSGLPSDRFFAERPEGSVSTLKIQRTQQEDSAVYLCASSPGQRAWETQYFGPGTRLLVL.

The table lists this clonotype with a count of one. V usage is TRBV5-1 and J usage is TRBJ1-5; D is undetermined. The CDR3 extends over 14 amino acids. V was trimmed by 0 bases and J by 5 bases, leaving 9 bases between them. CDR1 and CDR2 (germline): SGHRS, YFSETQ. Written as DNA, the CDR3 is TGCGCCAGCAGCTTGGGCCAGGCGGATCAGCCCCAGCATTTT. The encoded protein is CASSLGQADQPQHF.

This clonotype was observed many times. This chain uses TRBV7-2 with TRBJ2-1; TRBD2 might be the D (5 bases). Trimming removed 0 bases at V and 2 bases at J, with 11 bases between. The CDR3 runs 16 residues. Germline CDR1 SGHTA, CDR2 FQGNSA. CDR3 in DNA: TGTGCCAGCAGCTTAGCCGGAGGAGGCACCTACAATGAGCAGTTCTTC. It yields the protein CASSLAGGGTYNEQFF.

This clonotype was counted at least ten times. In nucleotides, the CDR3 is TGTGCCAGCAGCTCAGGGACAGGGGGCAGTTATGAGCAGTTCTTC. It yields the protein CASSSGTGGSYEQFF. The chain uses TRBV7-9 and TRBJ2-1, with 12 bases fitting TRBD1. Germline assignment: CDR1 SEHNR and CDR2 FQNEAQ (reference sequence). The V and J ends lost 4 bases and 8 bases, in that order; junction bases with no gene match: 6. The CDR3 is made up of 15 amino acids.

The CDR3 DNA follows: TGTGCCAGCAGCATCCGTTTTAGCGGGATGTTCTCCTACAATGAGCAGTTCTTC. Its protein is CASSIRFSGMFSYNEQFF. The J gene is TRBJ2-1, the V gene TRBV7-2, with 8 bases lining up with TRBD2. After removal of 5 bases from V and 0 bases from J, the junction contained 12 bases not matched to a gene. This CDR3 comprises 18 residues. CDR1 is SGHTA, CDR2 FQGNSA, per germline.

The chain has TRBV5-1 and TRBJ1-1, with a tentative D call TRBD1 (5 bases). The CDR3 sequence is 14 residues long. The V gene's germline CDR1 is SGHRS and CDR2 YFSETQ. Trimming pared 3 bases from V and 0 bases from J, leaving 9 bases between. This chain's CDR3 is CASSSTDMNTEAFF. CDR3 nucleotides: TGCGCCAGCAGCTCGACAGACATGAACACTGAAGCTTTCTTT.

Many counts were recorded for this clonotype. The chain carries TRBV29-1 and TRBJ2-1, with D uncertain. CDR3 length: 14 amino acids. Germline V gene sequence: CDR1 SQVTM, CDR2 ANQGSEA. Trimming pared 3 bases from V and 0 bases from J, leaving 9 bases between. Here the CDR3 DNA reads TGCAGCGTTGACCGGAGCCGCTCCTACAATGAGCAGTTCTTC. Translated: CSVDRSRSYNEQFF.